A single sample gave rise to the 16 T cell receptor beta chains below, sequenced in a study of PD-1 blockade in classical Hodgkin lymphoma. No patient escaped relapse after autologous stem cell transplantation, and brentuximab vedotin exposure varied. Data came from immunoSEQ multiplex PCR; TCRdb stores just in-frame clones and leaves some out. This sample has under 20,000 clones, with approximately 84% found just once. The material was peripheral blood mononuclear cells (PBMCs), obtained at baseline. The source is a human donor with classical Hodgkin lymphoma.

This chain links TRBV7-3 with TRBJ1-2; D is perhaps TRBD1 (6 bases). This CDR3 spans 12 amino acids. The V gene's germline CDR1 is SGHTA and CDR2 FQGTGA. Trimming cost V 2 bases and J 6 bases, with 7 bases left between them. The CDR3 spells CASSLEGDGYTF. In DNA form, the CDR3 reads TGTGCCAGCAGCTTAGAGGGGGATGGCTACACCTTC.

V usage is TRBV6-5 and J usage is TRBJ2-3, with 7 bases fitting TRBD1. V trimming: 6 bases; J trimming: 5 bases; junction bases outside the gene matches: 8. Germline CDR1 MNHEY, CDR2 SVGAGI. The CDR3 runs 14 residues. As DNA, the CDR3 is TGTGCCAGCAGCCAGACAGGGTTAGGAGATACGCAGTATTTT. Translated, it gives CASSQTGLGDTQYF.

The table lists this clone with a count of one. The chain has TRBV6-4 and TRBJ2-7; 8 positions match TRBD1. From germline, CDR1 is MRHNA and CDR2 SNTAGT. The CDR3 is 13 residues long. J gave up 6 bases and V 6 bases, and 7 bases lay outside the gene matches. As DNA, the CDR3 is TGTGCCAGCAGCGTTGACAGGGGAGGCGAGCAGTACTTC. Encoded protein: CASSVDRGGEQYF.

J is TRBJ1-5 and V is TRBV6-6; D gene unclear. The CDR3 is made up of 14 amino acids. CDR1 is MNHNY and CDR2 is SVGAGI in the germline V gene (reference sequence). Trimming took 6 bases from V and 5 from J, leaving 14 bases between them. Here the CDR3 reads CASSPGLSHQPQHF. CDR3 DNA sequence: TGTGCCAGCAGCCCGGGTTTGTCCCATCAGCCCCAGCATTTT.

The DNA for the CDR3 is TGTGCCAGCAGCCTGATGCCCCGGGACAGTAATGAAAAACTGTTTTTT. Protein sequence: CASSLMPRDSNEKLFF. The gene calls are TRBV7-2 and TRBJ1-4, with TRBD1 matching over 7 bases. V trimming: 5 bases; J trimming: 4 bases; junction bases outside the gene matches: 10. Germline CDR1 is SGHTA and CDR2 is FQGNSA. CDR3 length: 16 amino acids.

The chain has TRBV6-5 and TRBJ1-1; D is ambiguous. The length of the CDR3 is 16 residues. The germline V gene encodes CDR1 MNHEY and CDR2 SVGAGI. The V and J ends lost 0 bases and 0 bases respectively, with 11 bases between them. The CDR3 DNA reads TGTGCCAGCAGTTACTCGACCGGGGAAATGAACACTGAAGCTTTCTTT. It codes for CASSYSTGEMNTEAFF.

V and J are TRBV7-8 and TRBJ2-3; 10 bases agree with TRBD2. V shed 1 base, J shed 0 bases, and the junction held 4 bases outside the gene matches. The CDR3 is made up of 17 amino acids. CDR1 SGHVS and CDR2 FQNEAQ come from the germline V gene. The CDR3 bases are TGTGCCAGCAGCTTAGTTGTGGGACTAGCGAGCACAGATACGCAGTATTTT. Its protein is CASSLVVGLASTDTQYF.

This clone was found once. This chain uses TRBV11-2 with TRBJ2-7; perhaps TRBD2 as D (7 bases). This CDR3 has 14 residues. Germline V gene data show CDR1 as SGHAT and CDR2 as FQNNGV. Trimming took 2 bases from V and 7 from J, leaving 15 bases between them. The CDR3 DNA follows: TGTGCCAGCAGCTTAAGGGGGGGGCCCAAGGAGCAGTACTTC. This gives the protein CASSLRGGPKEQYF.

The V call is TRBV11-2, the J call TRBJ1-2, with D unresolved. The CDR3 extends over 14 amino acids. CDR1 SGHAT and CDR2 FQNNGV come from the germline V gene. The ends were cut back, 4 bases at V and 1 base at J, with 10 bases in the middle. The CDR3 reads CASSSREINYGYTF. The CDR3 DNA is TGTGCCAGCAGCTCCCGGGAGATTAACTATGGCTACACCTTC.

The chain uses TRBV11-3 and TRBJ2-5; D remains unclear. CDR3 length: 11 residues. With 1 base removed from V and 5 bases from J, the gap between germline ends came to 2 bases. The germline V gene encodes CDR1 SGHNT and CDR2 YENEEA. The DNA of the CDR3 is TGTGCCAGCAGCTTAGGGGAGACCCAGTACTTC. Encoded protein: CASSLGETQYF. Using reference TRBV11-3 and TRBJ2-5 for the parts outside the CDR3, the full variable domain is EAGVVQSPRYKIIEKKQPVAFWCNPISGHNTLYWYLQNLGQGPELLIRYENEEAVDDSQLPKDRFSAERLKGVDSTLKIQPAELGDSAVYLCASSLGETQYFGPGTRLLVL.

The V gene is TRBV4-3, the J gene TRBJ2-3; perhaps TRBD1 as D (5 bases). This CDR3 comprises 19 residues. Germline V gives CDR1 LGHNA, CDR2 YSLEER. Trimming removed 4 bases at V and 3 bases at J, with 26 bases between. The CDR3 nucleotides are TGCGCCAGCAGCCGGGAATCACAAGGGTTCAGGGTAGGAACAGATACGCAGTATTTT. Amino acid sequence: CASSRESQGFRVGTDTQYF.

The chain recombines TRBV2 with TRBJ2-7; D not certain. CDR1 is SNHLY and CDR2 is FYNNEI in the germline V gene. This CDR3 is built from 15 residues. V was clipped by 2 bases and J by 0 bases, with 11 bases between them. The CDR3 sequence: CASSEPTVSSYEQYF. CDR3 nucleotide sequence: TGTGCCAGCAGTGAACCGACGGTAAGCTCCTACGAGCAGTACTTC. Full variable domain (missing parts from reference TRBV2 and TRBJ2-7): EPEVTQTPSHQVTQMGQEVILRCVPISNHLYFYWYRQILGQKVEFLVSFYNNEISEKSEIFDDQFSVERPDGSNFTLKIRSTKLEDSAMYFCASSEPTVSSYEQYFGPGTRLTVT.

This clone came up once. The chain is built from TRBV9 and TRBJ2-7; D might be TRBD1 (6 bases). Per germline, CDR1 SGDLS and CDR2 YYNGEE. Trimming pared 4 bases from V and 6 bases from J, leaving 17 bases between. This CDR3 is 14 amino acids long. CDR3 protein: CASSSRQDSREQYF. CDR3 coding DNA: TGTGCCAGCAGCTCCAGACAGGACTCGCGCGAGCAGTACTTC.

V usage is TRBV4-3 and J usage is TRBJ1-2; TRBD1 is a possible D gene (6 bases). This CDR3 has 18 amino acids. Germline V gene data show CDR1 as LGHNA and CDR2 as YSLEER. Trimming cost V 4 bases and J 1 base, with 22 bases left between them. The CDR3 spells CASSPGRGGRGGNYGYTF. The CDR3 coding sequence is TGCGCCAGCAGCCCCGGAAGAGGGGGGCGGGGAGGTAACTATGGCTACACCTTC.

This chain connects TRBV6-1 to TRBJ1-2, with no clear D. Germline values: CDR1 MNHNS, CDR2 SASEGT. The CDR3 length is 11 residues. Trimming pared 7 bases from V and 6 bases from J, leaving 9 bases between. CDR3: CASTREHGYTF. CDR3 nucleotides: TGTGCCAGCACCCGGGAGCATGGCTACACCTTC.

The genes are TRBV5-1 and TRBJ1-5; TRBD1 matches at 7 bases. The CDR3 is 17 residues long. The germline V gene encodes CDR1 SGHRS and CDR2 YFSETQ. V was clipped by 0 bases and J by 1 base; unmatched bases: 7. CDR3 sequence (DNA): TGCGCCAGCAGCTTGGAACCCCAGGGGGGGAGCAATCAGCCCCAGCATTTT. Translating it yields CASSLEPQGGSNQPQHF.